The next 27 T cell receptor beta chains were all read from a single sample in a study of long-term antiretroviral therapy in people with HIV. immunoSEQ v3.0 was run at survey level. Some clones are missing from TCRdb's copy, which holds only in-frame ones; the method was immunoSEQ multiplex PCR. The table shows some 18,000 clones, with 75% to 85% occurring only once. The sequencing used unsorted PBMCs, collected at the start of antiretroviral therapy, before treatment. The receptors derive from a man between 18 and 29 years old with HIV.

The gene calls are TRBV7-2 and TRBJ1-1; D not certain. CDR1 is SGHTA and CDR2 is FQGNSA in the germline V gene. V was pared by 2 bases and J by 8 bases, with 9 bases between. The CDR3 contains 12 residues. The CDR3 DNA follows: TGTGCCAGCAGCTTAACAACAAGAGAAGCTTTCTTT. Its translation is CASSLTTREAFF.

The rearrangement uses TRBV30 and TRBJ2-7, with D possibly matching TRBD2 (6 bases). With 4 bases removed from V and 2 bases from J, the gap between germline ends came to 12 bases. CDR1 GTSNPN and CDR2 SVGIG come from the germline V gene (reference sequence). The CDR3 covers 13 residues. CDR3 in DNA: TGTGCCTGGAAGCTGGGGGGTCCCTACGAGCAGTACTTC. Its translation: CAWKLGGPYEQYF.

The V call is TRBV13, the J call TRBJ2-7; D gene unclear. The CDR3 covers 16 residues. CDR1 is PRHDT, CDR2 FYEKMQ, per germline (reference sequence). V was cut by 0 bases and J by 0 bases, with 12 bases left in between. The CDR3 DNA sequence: TGTGCCAGCAGCTTAGGTCGCAGGTTAAACTCCTACGAGCAGTACTTC. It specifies CASSLGRRLNSYEQYF.

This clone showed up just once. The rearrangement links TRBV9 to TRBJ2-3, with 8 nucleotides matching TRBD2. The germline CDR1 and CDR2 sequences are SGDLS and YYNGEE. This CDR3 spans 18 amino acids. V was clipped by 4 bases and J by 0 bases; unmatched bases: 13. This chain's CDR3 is CASSLGSGSGASTDTQYF. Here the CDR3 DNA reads TGTGCCAGCAGCTTGGGCAGCGGGAGTGGGGCTAGCACAGATACGCAGTATTTT. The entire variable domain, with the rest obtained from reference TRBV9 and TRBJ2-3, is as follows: DSGVTQTPKHLITATGQRVTLRCSPRSGDLSVYWYQQSLDQGLQFLIQYYNGEERAKGNILERFSAQQFPDLHSELNLSSLELGDSALYFCASSLGSGSGASTDTQYFGPGTRLTVL.

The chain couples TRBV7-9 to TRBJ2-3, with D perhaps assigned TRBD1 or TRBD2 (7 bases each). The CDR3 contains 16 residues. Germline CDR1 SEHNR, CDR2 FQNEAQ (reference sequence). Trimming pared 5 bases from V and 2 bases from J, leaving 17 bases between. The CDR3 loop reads CASSQGGIRNTDTQYF. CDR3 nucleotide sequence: TGTGCCAGCAGCCAGGGGGGGATCAGAAACACAGATACGCAGTATTTT.

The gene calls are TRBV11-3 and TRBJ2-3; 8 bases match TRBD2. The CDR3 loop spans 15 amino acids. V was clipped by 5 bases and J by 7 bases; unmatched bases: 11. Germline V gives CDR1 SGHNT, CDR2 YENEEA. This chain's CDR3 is CASSAGTRGRNTQYF. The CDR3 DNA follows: TGTGCCAGCAGCGCCGGGACTAGAGGAAGGAATACGCAGTATTTT. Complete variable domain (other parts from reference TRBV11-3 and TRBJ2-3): EAGVVQSPRYKIIEKKQPVAFWCNPISGHNTLYWYLQNLGQGPELLIRYENEEAVDDSQLPKDRFSAERLKGVDSTLKIQPAELGDSAVYLCASSAGTRGRNTQYFGPGTRLTVL.

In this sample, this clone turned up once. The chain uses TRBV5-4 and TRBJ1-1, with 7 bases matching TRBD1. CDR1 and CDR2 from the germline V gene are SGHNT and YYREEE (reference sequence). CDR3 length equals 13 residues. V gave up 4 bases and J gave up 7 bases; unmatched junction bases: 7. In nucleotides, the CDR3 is TGTGCCAGCAGCCGGGGACAGCCGAATGAAGCTTTCTTT. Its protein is CASSRGQPNEAFF.

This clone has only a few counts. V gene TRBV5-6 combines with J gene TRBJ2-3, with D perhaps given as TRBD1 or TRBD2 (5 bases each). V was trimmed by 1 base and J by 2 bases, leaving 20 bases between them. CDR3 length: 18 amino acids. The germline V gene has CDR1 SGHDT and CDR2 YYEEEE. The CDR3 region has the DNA TGTGCCAGCAGCTTGATTTATAGAGGGACCGGGGTCACAGATACGCAGTATTTT. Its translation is CASSLIYRGTGVTDTQYF.

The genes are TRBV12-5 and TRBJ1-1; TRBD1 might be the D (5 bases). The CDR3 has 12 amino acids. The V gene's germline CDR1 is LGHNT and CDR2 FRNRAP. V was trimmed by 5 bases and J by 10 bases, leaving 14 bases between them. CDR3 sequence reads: CASGRDGGVAFF. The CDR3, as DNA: TGTGCTAGTGGTCGGGACGGTGGGGTAGCTTTCTTT.

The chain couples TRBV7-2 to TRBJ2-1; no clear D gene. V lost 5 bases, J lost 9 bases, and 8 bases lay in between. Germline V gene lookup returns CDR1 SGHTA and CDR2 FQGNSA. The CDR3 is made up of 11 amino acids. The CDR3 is CASSPLGEQFF. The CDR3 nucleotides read TGTGCCAGCAGCCCTTTGGGTGAGCAGTTCTTC. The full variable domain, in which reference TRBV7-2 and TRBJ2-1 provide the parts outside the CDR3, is GAGVSQSPSNKVTEKGKDVELRCDPISGHTALYWYRQSLGQGLEFLIYFQGNSAPDKSGLPSDRFSAERTGGSVSTLTIQRTQQEDSAVYLCASSPLGEQFFGPGTRLTVL.

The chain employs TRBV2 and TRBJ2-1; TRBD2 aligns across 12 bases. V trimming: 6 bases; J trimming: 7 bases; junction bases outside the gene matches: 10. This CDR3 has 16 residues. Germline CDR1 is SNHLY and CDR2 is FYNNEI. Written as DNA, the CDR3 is TGTGCCAGCAGAGCGGGGGGGACTAGCGGGTATAATGAGCAGTTCTTC. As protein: CASRAGGTSGYNEQFF.

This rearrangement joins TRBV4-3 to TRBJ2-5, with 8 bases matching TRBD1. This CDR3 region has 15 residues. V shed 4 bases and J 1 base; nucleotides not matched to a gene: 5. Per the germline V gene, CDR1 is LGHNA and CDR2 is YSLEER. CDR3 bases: TGCGCCAGCAGCCCGCGGACAGGGAGCCAAGAGACCCAGTACTTC. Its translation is CASSPRTGSQETQYF.

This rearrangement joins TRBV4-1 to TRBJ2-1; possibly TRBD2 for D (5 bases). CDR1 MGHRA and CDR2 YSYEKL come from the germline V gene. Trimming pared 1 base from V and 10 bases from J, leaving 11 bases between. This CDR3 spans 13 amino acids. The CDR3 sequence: CASSQVGGGEQFF. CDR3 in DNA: TGCGCCAGCAGCCAAGTCGGCGGAGGCGAGCAGTTCTTC.

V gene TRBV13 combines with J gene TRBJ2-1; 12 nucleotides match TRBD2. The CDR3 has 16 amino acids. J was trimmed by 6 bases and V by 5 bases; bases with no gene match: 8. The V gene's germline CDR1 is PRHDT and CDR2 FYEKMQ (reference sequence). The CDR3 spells CASSISTSGRSNEQFF. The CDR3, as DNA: TGTGCCAGCAGCATATCTACTAGCGGGAGGTCCAATGAGCAGTTCTTC.

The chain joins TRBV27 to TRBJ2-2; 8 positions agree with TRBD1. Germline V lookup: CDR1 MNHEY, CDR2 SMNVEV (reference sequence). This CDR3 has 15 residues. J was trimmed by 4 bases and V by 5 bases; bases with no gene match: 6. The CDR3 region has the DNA TGTGCCAGCAGTAACAACAGGGGGGTCACCGGGGAGCTGTTTTTT. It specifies CASSNNRGVTGELFF.

This chain's CDR3 is CASSPKKNEQYF. The CDR3 DNA follows: TGTGCCAGCTCACCGAAAAAGAACGAGCAGTACTTC. The V gene is TRBV18, the J gene TRBJ2-7; the D is unclear. V was shortened by 3 bases and J by 5 bases, with 8 bases between the two germline ends. CDR1 and CDR2 from the germline V gene are KGHSH and LQKENI. The CDR3 is 12 amino acids.

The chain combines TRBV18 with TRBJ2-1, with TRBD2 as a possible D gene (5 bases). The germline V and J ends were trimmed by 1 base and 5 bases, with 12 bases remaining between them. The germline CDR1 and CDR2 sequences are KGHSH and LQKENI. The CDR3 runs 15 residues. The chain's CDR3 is CASSPRESNNNEQFF. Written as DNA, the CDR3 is TGTGCCAGCTCACCACGGGAGTCTAACAACAATGAGCAGTTCTTC.

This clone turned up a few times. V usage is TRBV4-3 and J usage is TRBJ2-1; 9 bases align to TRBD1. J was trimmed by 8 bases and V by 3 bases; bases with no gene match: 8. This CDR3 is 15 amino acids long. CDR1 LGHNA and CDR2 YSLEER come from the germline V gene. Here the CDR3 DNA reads TGCGCCAGCAGCCACACACAGGGGGCTGGCCATGAGCAGTTCTTC. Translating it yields CASSHTQGAGHEQFF.

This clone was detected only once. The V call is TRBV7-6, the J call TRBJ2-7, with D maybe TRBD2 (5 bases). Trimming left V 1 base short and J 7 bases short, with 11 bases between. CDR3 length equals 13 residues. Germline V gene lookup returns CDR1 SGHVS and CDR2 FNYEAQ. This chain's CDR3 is CASSLVGKVEQYF. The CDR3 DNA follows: TGTGCCAGCAGCTTAGTCGGGAAGGTGGAGCAGTACTTC. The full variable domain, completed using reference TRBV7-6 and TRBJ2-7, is GAGVSQSPRYKVTKRGQDVALRCDPISGHVSLYWYRQALGQGPEFLTYFNYEAQQDKSGLPNDRFSAERPEGSISTLTIQRTEQRDSAMYRCASSLVGKVEQYFGPGTRLTVT.

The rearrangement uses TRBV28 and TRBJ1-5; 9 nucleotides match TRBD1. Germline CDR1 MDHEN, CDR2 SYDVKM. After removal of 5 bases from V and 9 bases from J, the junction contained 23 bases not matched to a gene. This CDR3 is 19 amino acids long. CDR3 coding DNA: TGTGCCAGCAGTCCTAGTCTCGGGACAGGGTTGTGGGGGGTGGCGCCCCAGCATTTT. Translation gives CASSPSLGTGLWGVAPQHF.

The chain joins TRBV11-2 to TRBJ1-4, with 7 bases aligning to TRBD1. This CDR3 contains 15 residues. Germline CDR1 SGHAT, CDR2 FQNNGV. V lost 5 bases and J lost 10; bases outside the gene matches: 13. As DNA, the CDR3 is TGTGCCAGCAGCCCAGGGGGAGGATTAGGAGGAAAACTGTTTTTT. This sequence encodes CASSPGGGLGGKLFF.

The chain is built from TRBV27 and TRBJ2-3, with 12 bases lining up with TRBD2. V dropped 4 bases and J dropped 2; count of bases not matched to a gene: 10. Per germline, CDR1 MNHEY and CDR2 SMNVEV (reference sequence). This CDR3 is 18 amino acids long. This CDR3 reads CASSSLAGGPISTDTQYF. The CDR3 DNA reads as TGTGCCAGCAGTTCACTAGCGGGAGGCCCGATTTCCACAGATACGCAGTATTTT.

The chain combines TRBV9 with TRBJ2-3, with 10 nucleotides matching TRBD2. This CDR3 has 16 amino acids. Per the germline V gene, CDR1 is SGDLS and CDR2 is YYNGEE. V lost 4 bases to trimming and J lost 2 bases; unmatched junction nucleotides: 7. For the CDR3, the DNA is TGTGCCAGCAGCCAAACTAGCGGGATATACACAGATACGCAGTATTTT. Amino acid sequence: CASSQTSGIYTDTQYF.

For the CDR3, the DNA is TGTGCCAGCCGTGGAACAATCTATGGCTACACCTTC. It translates to CASRGTIYGYTF. The gene calls are TRBV28 and TRBJ1-2; D gene uncertain. Trimming shortened V by 8 bases and J by 4 bases, and 11 bases separated the two germline ends. CDR3 size: 12 residues. Germline V gene sequence: CDR1 MDHEN, CDR2 SYDVKM.

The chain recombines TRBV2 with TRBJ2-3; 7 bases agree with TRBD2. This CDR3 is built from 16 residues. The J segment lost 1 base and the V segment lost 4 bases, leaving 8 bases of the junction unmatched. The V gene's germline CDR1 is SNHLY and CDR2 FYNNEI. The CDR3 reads CASSVRASGGTDTQYF. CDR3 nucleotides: TGTGCCAGCAGTGTAAGGGCTAGCGGAGGCACAGATACGCAGTATTTT.

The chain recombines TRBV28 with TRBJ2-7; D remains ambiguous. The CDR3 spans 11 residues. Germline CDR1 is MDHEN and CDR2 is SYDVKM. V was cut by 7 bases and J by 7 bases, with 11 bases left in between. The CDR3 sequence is CASTLGSEQYF. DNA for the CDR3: TGTGCCAGCACCCTGGGAAGTGAGCAGTACTTC.

The CDR3 DNA reads as TGTGCCAGTAGTACGTCAGGGGGCGCGGGAGAGCAGTACTTC. Its protein product is CASSTSGGAGEQYF. The chain is built from TRBV19 and TRBJ2-7, with TRBD1 identical over 8 bases. The CDR3 consists of 14 residues. CDR1 is LNHDA and CDR2 is SQIVND in the germline V gene (reference sequence). V was clipped by 4 bases and J by 7 bases; unmatched bases: 9.